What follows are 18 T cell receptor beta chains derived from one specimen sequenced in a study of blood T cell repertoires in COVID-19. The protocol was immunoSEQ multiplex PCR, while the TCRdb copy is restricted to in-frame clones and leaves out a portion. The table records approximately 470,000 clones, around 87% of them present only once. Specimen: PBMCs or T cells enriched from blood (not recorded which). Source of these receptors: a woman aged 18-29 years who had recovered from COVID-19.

The CDR3 is CASARDNGFYGYTF. The CDR3 DNA follows: TGTGCCAGCGCGAGGGACAACGGATTCTATGGCTACACCTTC. The J gene is TRBJ1-2, the V gene TRBV2; D might be TRBD1 (6 bases). CDR1 is SNHLY and CDR2 is FYNNEI in the germline V gene. V was trimmed by 8 bases and J by 4 bases, leaving 17 bases between them. CDR3 size: 14 residues. Using reference TRBV2 and TRBJ1-2 for the parts outside the CDR3, the full variable domain is EPEVTQTPSHQVTQMGQEVILRCVPISNHLYFYWYRQILGQKVEFLVSFYNNEISEKSEIFDDQFSVERPDGSNFTLKIRSTKLEDSAMYFCASARDNGFYGYTFGSGTRLTVV.

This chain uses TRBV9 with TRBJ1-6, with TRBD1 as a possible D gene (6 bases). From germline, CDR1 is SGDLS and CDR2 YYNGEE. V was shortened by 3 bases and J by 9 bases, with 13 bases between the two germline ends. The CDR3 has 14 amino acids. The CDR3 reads CASSESGEGSPLHF. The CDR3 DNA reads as TGTGCCAGCAGCGAATCAGGGGAGGGTTCACCCCTCCACTTT.

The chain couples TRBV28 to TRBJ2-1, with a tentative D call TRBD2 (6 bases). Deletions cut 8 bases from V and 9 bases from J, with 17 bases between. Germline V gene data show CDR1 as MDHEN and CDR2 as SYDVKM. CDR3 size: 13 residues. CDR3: CASAGGLNGEQFF. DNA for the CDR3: TGTGCCAGCGCTGGCGGACTAAACGGTGAGCAGTTCTTC. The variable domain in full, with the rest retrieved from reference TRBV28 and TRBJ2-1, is DVKVTQSSRYLVKRTGEKVFLECVQDMDHENMFWYRQDPGLGLRLIYFSYDVKMKEKGDIPEGYSVSREKKERFSLILESASTNQTSMYLCASAGGLNGEQFFGPGTRLTVL.

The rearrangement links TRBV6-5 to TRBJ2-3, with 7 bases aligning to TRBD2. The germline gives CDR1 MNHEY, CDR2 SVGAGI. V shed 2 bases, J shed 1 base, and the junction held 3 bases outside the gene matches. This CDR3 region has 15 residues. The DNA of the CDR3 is TGTGCCAGCAGTTACGAACGGGGGGGCACAGATACGCAGTATTTT. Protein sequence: CASSYERGGTDTQYF.

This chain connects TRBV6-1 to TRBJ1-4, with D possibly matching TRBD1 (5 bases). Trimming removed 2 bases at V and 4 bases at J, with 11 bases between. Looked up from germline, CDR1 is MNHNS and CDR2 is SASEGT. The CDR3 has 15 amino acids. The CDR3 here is CASSETGLDNEKLFF. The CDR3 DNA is TGTGCCAGCAGTGAAACGGGACTGGATAATGAAAAACTGTTTTTT.

The CDR3 coding sequence is TGTGCCAGCAGCCAAGACCCAGGTTCCTATGGCTACACCTTC. It encodes CASSQDPGSYGYTF. V and J are TRBV4-2 and TRBJ1-2; D remains ambiguous. V was cut by 0 bases and J by 4 bases, with 9 bases left in between. Looked up from germline, CDR1 is LGHNA and CDR2 is YNFKEQ. CDR3 size: 14 residues.

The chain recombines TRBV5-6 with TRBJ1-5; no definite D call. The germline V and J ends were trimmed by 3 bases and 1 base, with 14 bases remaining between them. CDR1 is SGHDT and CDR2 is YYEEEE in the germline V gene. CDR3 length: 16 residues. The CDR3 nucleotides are TGTGCCAGCAGCTCAATCGATAGATCGAGCAATCAGCCCCAGCATTTT. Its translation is CASSSIDRSSNQPQHF.

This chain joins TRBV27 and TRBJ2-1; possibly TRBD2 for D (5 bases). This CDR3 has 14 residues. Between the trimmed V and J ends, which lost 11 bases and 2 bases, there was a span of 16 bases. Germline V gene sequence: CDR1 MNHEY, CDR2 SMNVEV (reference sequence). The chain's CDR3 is CAAGGRAAYNEQFF. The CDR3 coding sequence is TGTGCCGCGGGCGGGCGGGCCGCCTACAATGAGCAGTTCTTC.

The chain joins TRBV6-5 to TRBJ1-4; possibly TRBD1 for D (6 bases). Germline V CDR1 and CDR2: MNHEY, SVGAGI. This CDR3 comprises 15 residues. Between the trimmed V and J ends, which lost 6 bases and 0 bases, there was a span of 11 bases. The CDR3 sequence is CASRGGMSTNEKLFF. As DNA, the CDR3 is TGTGCCAGCAGAGGGGGAATGTCAACTAATGAAAAACTGTTTTTT.

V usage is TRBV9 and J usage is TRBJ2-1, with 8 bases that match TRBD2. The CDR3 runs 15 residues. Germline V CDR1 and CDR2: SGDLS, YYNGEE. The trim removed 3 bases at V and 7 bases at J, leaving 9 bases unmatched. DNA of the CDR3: TGTGCCAGCAGCGCCGGGGGGGCCGTACGGAATGAGCAGTTCTTC. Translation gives CASSAGGAVRNEQFF.

The CDR3 nucleotides read TGTGCCAGCAGCTTTACCGGGACAGGCACAGATACGCAGTATTTT. This gives the protein CASSFTGTGTDTQYF. The genes are TRBV7-9 and TRBJ2-3; 7 nucleotides agree with TRBD1. V gave up 3 bases and J gave up 1 base; unmatched junction bases: 4. This CDR3 has 15 amino acids. The germline V gene has CDR1 SEHNR and CDR2 FQNEAQ (reference sequence).

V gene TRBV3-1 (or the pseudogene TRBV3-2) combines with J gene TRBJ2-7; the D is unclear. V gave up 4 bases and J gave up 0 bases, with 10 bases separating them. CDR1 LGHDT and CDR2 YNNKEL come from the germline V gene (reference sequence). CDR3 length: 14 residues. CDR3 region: CASSPVPVSYEQYF. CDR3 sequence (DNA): TGTGCCAGCAGCCCCGTGCCGGTCTCCTACGAGCAGTACTTC.

The CDR3 DNA sequence: TGTGCCTGGAGTGTACTCATGGCGGTCAACGCCGGGGAGCTGTTTTTT. Protein product: CAWSVLMAVNAGELFF. J is TRBJ2-2 and V is TRBV30; D gene unclear. The length of the CDR3 is 16 residues. Trimming took off 0 bases at V and 6 bases at J, with 17 bases between the two ends. Looked up from germline, CDR1 is GTSNPN and CDR2 is SVGIG (reference sequence).

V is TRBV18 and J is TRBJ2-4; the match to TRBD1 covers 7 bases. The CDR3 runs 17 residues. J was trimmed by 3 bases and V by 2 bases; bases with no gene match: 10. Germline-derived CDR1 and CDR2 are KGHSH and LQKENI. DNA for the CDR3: TGTGCCAGCTCACCAACATCAGGGGGATTGGTCAAAAACATTCAGTACTTC. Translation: CASSPTSGGLVKNIQYF.

The CDR3 reads CASSEGQSGYTF. The CDR3 region has the DNA TGTGCCAGCAGTGAAGGACAGAGTGGCTACACCTTC. The rearrangement uses TRBV2 and TRBJ1-2; D possibly corresponds to TRBD1 (5 bases). This CDR3 contains 12 residues. The V and J ends lost 1 base and 7 bases respectively, with 7 bases between them. Looked up from germline, CDR1 is SNHLY and CDR2 is FYNNEI.

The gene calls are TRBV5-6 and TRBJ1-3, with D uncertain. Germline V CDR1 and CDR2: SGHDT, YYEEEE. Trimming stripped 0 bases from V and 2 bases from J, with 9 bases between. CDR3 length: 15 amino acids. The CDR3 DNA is TGTGCCAGCAGCTTGGGTTTCTTTGCTGGAAACACCATATATTTT. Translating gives CASSLGFFAGNTIYF. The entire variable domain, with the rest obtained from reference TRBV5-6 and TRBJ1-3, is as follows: DAGVTQSPTHLIKTRGQQVTLRCSPKSGHDTVSWYQQALGQGPQFIFQYYEEEERQRGNFPDRFSGHQFPNYSSELNVNALLLGDSALYLCASSLGFFAGNTIYFGEGSWLTVV.

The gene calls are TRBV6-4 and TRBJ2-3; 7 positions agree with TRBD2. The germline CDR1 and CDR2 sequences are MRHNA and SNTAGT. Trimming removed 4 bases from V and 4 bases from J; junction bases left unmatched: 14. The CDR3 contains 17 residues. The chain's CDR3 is CASSVGAGLLGADTQYF. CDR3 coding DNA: TGTGCCAGCAGTGTCGGAGCGGGGCTCCTCGGGGCAGATACGCAGTATTTT.

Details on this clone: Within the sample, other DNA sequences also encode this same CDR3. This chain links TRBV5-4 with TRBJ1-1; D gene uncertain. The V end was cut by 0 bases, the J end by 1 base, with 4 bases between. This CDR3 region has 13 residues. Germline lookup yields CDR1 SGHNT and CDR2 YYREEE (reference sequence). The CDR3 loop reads CASSLAGNTEAFF. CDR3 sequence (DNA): TGTGCCAGCAGCTTGGCCGGGAACACTGAAGCTTTCTTT.